These 21 T cell receptor beta chains originate from one sample sequenced in a study of T cells in Graves' hyperthyroidism and ophthalmopathy (dated by TCRdb to the late 2010s). Library method: multiplex PCR. The listed sequencing device is Illumina HiSeq 2000. The TCR beta CDR3 regions were amplified from RNA transcripts. The TCR CDR3 was subjected to a first round of RT-PCR using the HTBI primer set and the Qiagen OneStep RT-PCR kit. The public reads were quality trimmed at Q25 with fastp and then assembled into clones with MiXCR by TCRdb, keeping productive beta chains. Under each unique CDR3 protein, matching rows form one entry showing the most common genes and DNA. The sample table lists approximately 520,000 distinct CDR3 sequences, approximately 25% of them with a count of one. About 11% of the sample lies in the top ten. Sequenced material: blood. The receptor source for this set is a woman in her twenties or thirties with Graves' ophthalmopathy.

In its sample, this clonotype was seen many times. This chain connects TRBV20-1 to TRBJ2-5, with D tentatively TRBD2 (6 bases). Per the germline V gene, CDR1 is DFQATT and CDR2 is SNEGSKA (reference sequence). This CDR3 has 15 residues. Deletions cut 0 bases from V and 1 base from J, with 12 bases between. Written as DNA, the CDR3 is TGCAGTGCTAGAGATCCTGCCGGGAGCCAAGAGACCCAGTACTTC. Amino acid sequence: CSARDPAGSQETQYF.

This clonotype appeared a few times. The V and J genes are TRBV10-3 and TRBJ2-7; 9 nucleotides align to TRBD2. This CDR3 region has 15 residues. The germline gives CDR1 ENHRY, CDR2 SYGVKD. V shed 10 bases and J 2 bases; nucleotides not matched to a gene: 12. The CDR3 nucleotides are TGTGCCACTCAGAGGAAGCGGGAGGCCGCCTACGAGCAGTACTTC. Its translation: CATQRKREAAYEQYF.

This clonotype was observed many times. This chain joins TRBV6-2 or TRBV6-3 and TRBJ2-7, with a tentative D call TRBD2 (6 bases). The CDR3 loop spans 11 amino acids. V was clipped by 6 bases and J by 7 bases, with 10 bases between them. Germline lookup yields CDR1 MNHEY and CDR2 SVGEGT. Here the CDR3 DNA reads TGTGCCAGCAGCCACGGGAGTGAGCAGTACTTC. Its protein product is CASSHGSEQYF.

This clonotype was observed many times. The chain is built from TRBV12-3 or TRBV12-4 and TRBJ2-3; D remains ambiguous. V lost 6 bases and J 1 base, leaving 11 bases between the germline ends. CDR3 length equals 14 residues. CDR3 loop: CASSNPKGTDTQYF. The DNA of the CDR3 is TGTGCCAGCAGCAATCCCAAAGGCACAGATACGCAGTATTTT.

The table lists this clonotype with many counts. This sequence joins TRBV7-6 and TRBJ2-2; 15 bases are shared with TRBD2. The CDR3 has 17 amino acids. Germline V gene lookup returns CDR1 SGHVS and CDR2 FNYEAQ. V lost 5 bases, J lost 2 bases, and 3 bases stayed unmatched. The CDR3, as DNA: TGTGCCAGCAGCGAGGGACTAGCGGGGGGAAACACCGGGGAGCTGTTTTTT. It specifies CASSEGLAGGNTGELFF.

Ten or more counts support this clonotype. The rearrangement uses TRBV6-1 and TRBJ1-1, with D possibly TRBD1 on 5 matching bases. The germline V gene encodes CDR1 MNHNS and CDR2 SASEGT. Trimming cost V 6 bases and J 1 base, with 15 bases left between them. This CDR3 is 15 amino acids long. CDR3 sequence: CASRAPRGENTEAFF. For the CDR3, the DNA is TGTGCCAGCAGAGCCCCCCGGGGGGAGAACACTGAAGCTTTCTTT.

This clonotype was picked up a small number of times. A much larger clonotype is one base distant, so this may be a read error. The chain carries TRBV12-3 or TRBV12-4 and TRBJ2-7; D possibly corresponds to TRBD2 (6 bases). This CDR3 has 13 amino acids. V was clipped by 5 bases and J by 6 bases, with 14 bases between them. The CDR3 sequence: CASSPSGSVEQYF. The CDR3 region has the DNA TGTGCCAGCAGTCCCTCCGGGAGTGTCGAGCAGTACTTC.

The table lists this clonotype with many counts. CDR3 protein: CASSVGIYGEAFF. The CDR3 coding sequence is TGTGCCAGCAGCGTAGGGATATACGGGGAAGCTTTCTTT. The chain couples TRBV9 to TRBJ1-1; D is uncertain. The V end lost 0 bases, the J end lost 8 bases, and 11 bases lay between the germline ends. The CDR3 contains 13 residues. The germline V gene encodes CDR1 SGDLS and CDR2 YYNGEE.

This clonotype was seen ten or more times. The chain employs TRBV7-8 and TRBJ2-7; the match to TRBD2 covers 9 bases. The CDR3 extends over 13 amino acids. The germline V gene encodes CDR1 SGHVS and CDR2 FQNEAQ. V gave up 5 bases and J gave up 4 bases; unmatched junction bases: 3. This chain's CDR3 is CASSMLAGYEQYF. Here the CDR3 DNA reads TGTGCCAGCAGCATGCTAGCGGGGTACGAGCAGTACTTC.

The table lists this clonotype with many counts. The DNA of the CDR3 is TGTGCCAGCAGCTTAGGGGCTAGCGGGGTCCAAGAGACCCAGTACTTC. It codes for CASSLGASGVQETQYF. The chain carries TRBV7-3 and TRBJ2-5, with TRBD2 matching over 9 bases. Germline-derived CDR1 and CDR2 are SGHTA and FQGTGA. Trimming cost V 2 bases and J 1 base; bases outside gene matches: 5. This CDR3 is built from 16 residues.

This clonotype was counted ten times or more. The chain recombines TRBV19 with TRBJ2-7; TRBD2 matches 8 bases. Germline V gene data show CDR1 as LNHDA and CDR2 as SQIVND (reference sequence). After removal of 10 bases from V and 1 base from J, the junction contained 12 bases not matched to a gene. The CDR3 is made up of 15 amino acids. CDR3 protein: CATTYGSGGSYEQYF. The CDR3 coding sequence is TGTGCCACCACCTATGGGAGCGGGGGATCCTACGAGCAGTACTTC.

This clonotype was found many times. The chain joins TRBV7-9 to TRBJ1-1, with D maybe TRBD1 (6 bases). The V gene's germline CDR1 is SEHNR and CDR2 FQNEAQ (reference sequence). Trimming took off 5 bases at V and 0 bases at J, with 13 bases between the two ends. This CDR3 is built from 15 residues. In DNA, the CDR3 is TGTGCCAGCAGCCTAAGCCGGGGGCTGAACACTGAAGCTTTCTTT. It specifies CASSLSRGLNTEAFF.

A remark on this clonotype: An end of the junction does not agree with germline; a read error may underlie this. CDR3 coding DNA: TGTGCCACCAGCTCCAGGACAGGGACTGAAGATTTCTTT. Amino acid sequence: CATSSRTGTEDFF. The chain recombines TRBV15 with TRBJ1-1, with 8 positions matching TRBD1. Germline assignment: CDR1 LNHNV and CDR2 YYDKDF (reference sequence). This CDR3 region has 13 residues.

V usage is TRBV12-3 or TRBV12-4 and J usage is TRBJ2-4, with TRBD1 identical over 7 bases. V dropped 5 bases and J dropped 7; count of bases not matched to a gene: 8. The CDR3 is 14 residues long. The CDR3 DNA reads as TGTGCCAGCAGTCGACAGGGTTTGGGGAACATTCAGTACTTC. Its protein product is CASSRQGLGNIQYF.

The table lists this clonotype with a few counts. The J gene is TRBJ2-3, the V gene TRBV5-1; D remains unclear. The CDR3 is made up of 15 amino acids. V was cut by 1 base and J by 2 bases, with 11 bases left in between. CDR1 is SGHRS, CDR2 YFSETQ, per germline. In nucleotides, the CDR3 is TGCGCCAGCAGCTTGAAGCGCCAAAACACAGATACGCAGTATTTT. Translation: CASSLKRQNTDTQYF.

The chain carries TRBV30 and TRBJ2-5; D remains ambiguous. Germline V gene sequence: CDR1 GTSNPN, CDR2 SVGIG (reference sequence). The CDR3 spans 11 residues. The V end lost 2 bases, the J end lost 5 bases, and 6 bases lay between the germline ends. This CDR3 is CAWSPSETQYF. The CDR3 DNA follows: TGTGCCTGGAGTCCGTCGGAGACCCAGTACTTC.

This clonotype was observed at least ten times. V gene TRBV7-3 combines with J gene TRBJ2-6; a weak D match, TRBD1 (6 bases). The V end lost 4 bases, the J end lost 0 bases, and 10 bases lay between the germline ends. The V gene's germline CDR1 is SGHTA and CDR2 FQGTGA. This CDR3 comprises 16 residues. The CDR3: CASSSGTNSGANVLTF. The CDR3 DNA sequence: TGTGCCAGCAGCTCCGGGACAAACTCTGGGGCCAACGTCCTGACTTTC.

This clonotype was detected many times. The V and J genes are TRBV28 and TRBJ2-7; tentative D call: TRBD1 (5 bases). Trimming removed 7 bases from V and 3 bases from J, with 7 bases in between. This CDR3 has 11 residues. Germline CDR1 is MDHEN and CDR2 is SYDVKM. The CDR3 spells CASTGYYEQYF. The CDR3 DNA reads TGTGCCAGCACAGGGTACTACGAGCAGTACTTC.

V usage is TRBV20-1 and J usage is TRBJ2-7; maybe TRBD1 (6 bases). The CDR3 is 12 amino acids. Looked up from germline, CDR1 is DFQATT and CDR2 is SNEGSKA (reference sequence). Trimming removed 4 bases at V and 2 bases at J, with 9 bases between. CDR3 amino acids: CSAKRTAYEQYF. CDR3 bases: TGCAGTGCTAAGAGGACAGCCTACGAGCAGTACTTC.

As concerns this clonotype: A much larger clone lies one base from this, so it may be a read error. The chain recombines TRBV29-1 with TRBJ1-1; TRBD1 aligns across 9 bases. V dropped 8 bases and J dropped 1; count of bases not matched to a gene: 5. Per germline, CDR1 SQVTM and CDR2 ANQGSEA. This CDR3 has 13 residues. CDR3 residues: CSILTGGNTEAFF. Here the CDR3 DNA reads TGCAGCATCTTGACAGGGGGGAACACTGAAGCTTTCTTT. The full variable domain, completed using reference TRBV29-1 and TRBJ1-1, is SAVISQKPSRDICQRGTSLTIQCQVDSQVTMMFWYRQQPGQSLTLIATANQGSEATYESGFVIDKFPISRPNLTFSTLTVSNMSPEDSSIYLCSILTGGNTEAFFGQGTRLTVV.

This clonotype was recorded many times. The rearrangement uses TRBV28 and TRBJ2-6; no definite D call. Trimming stripped 6 bases from V and 0 bases from J, with 3 bases between. Germline CDR1 reads MDHEN; CDR2 reads SYDVKM. The CDR3 is 13 residues long. The CDR3 region is CASRNSGANVLTF. Written as DNA, the CDR3 is TGTGCCAGCAGAAACTCTGGGGCCAACGTCCTGACTTTC.